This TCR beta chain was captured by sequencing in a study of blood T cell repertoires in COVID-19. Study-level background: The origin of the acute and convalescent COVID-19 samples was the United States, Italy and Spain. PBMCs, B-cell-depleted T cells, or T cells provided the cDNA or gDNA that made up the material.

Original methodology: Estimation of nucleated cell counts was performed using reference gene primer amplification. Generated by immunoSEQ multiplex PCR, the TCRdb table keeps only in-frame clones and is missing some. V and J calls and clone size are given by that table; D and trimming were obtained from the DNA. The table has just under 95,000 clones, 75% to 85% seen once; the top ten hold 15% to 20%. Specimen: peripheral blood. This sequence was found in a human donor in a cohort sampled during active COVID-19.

The CDR3 sequence: CASSRAGTVTYEQYF. In nucleotides, the CDR3 is TGTGCCAGCAGCAGGGCCGGGACAGTAACCTACGAGCAGTACTTC. The V gene is TRBV5-4, the J gene TRBJ2-7; TRBD1 matches at 7 bases. After removal of 4 bases from V and 2 bases from J, the junction contained 9 bases not matched to a gene. CDR3 length: 15 amino acids. CDR1 is SGHNT and CDR2 is YYREEE in the germline V gene (reference sequence).